The T cell receptor (beta chain) described here comes from a study of shared clonotypes between healthy human individuals. Whole-study results and caveats: Clonotypes not shared had lower generation probabilities than those common to all four donors. A small donor pool kept down the genetic and exposure-history diversity that was represented. Compared with memory subsets, naive subsets generally had larger estimated richness.

The V gene end was trimmed by 5 bases and the J gene end by 3 bases; junction bases not matched to a gene: 4. The V gene's germline CDR1 is MDHEN and CDR2 SYDVKM. The CDR3 is 14 amino acids. The sample holds a few counts of this clone. Its specificity is unknown. Assay used: immunoSEQ multiplex PCR; TCRdb lists only in-frame clones, some missing. Altogether fewer than 1 million clones are present, just over 95% being singletons, with the ten largest covering about 0.21%. Naive CD8 cells lacked CD45RO and underwent positive selection for CCR7, leaving out terminally differentiated effector memory CD45RA+ cells.

This chain links TRBV28 with TRBJ2-7; 10 bases align to TRBD2. The sample consisted of naive CD8+ T cells sorted from blood. The receptor was isolated from a young man in good health. CDR3 bases: TGTGCCAGCAGTCCCCGGACTAGCGGCTACGAGCAGTACTTC. Translation: CASSPRTSGYEQYF.